These T cell receptor beta chains were read from a single sample in a study of cytomegalovirus exposure and HLA in healthy donors. Sequenced by immunoSEQ multiplex PCR; TCRdb stores in-frame clones only, minus some. The sample lists some 250,000 clones, less than 95% occurring once. Sample: PBMCs. The receptors shown here come from a woman aged 30 to 39 in good health and CMV-seronegative. CDR3s include the opening cysteine and the closing phenylalanine or tryptophan.

V gene: TRBV27; CDR3 length: 13; J gene: TRBJ1-1; CDR3 protein: CASSASLNTEAFF
V gene: TRBV15; CDR3 length: 17; J gene: TRBJ2-3; CDR3 protein: CATSRDSPAGAGDTQYF
V gene: TRBV5-6; CDR3 length: 14; J gene: TRBJ1-1; CDR3 protein: CASSARTEYTEAFF
V gene: TRBV5-1; CDR3 length: 20; J gene: TRBJ2-7; CDR3 protein: CASSLGPKTTQGWGDYEQYF
V gene: TRBV29-1; CDR3 length: 15; J gene: TRBJ2-1; CDR3 protein: CSVSEPGQEYNEQFF
V gene: TRBV4-1; CDR3 length: 14; J gene: TRBJ2-5; CDR3 protein: CASSQTGLKETQYF
V gene: TRBV7-6; CDR3 length: 15; J gene: TRBJ2-5; CDR3 protein: CASSLVDLGQETQYF
V gene: TRBV10-3; CDR3 length: 16; J gene: TRBJ2-1; CDR3 protein: CAISDDRGTHYNEQFF
V gene: TRBV13; CDR3 length: 14; J gene: TRBJ2-2; CDR3 protein: CASSRVGNTGELFF
V gene: TRBV6-4; CDR3 length: 14; J gene: TRBJ2-1; CDR3 protein: CASSRQGRGDEQFF
V gene: TRBV19; CDR3 length: 15; J gene: TRBJ1-2; CDR3 protein: CASSTKARPNYGYTF
V gene: TRBV21-1; CDR3 length: 16; J gene: TRBJ2-7; CDR3 protein: CASSKQEAISSYEQYF
V gene: TRBV4-3; CDR3 length: 16; J gene: TRBJ2-2; CDR3 protein: CASSQRDRGDTGELFF
V gene: TRBV6-4; CDR3 length: 15; J gene: TRBJ2-1; CDR3 protein: CASNEKRELYNEQFF
V gene: TRBV13; CDR3 length: 15; J gene: TRBJ2-4; CDR3 protein: CASSLSPGKQNIQYF
V gene: TRBV7-3; CDR3 length: 18; J gene: TRBJ1-1; CDR3 protein: CASSLVPTGDIMNTEAFF
V gene: TRBV7-6; CDR3 length: 13; J gene: TRBJ1-1; CDR3 protein: CASSLGKNTEAFF
V gene: TRBV2; CDR3 length: 14; J gene: TRBJ2-1; CDR3 protein: CASSEQGGYNEQFF
V gene: TRBV4-3; CDR3 length: 15; J gene: TRBJ1-2; CDR3 protein: CASSQDTGLNYGYTF
V gene: TRBV29-1; CDR3 length: 13; J gene: TRBJ1-3; CDR3 protein: CSVAVNSGNTIYF
V gene: TRBV21-1; CDR3 length: 20; J gene: TRBJ2-7; CDR3 protein: CASSKRPQGFSSGSIYEQYF
V gene: TRBV7-3; CDR3 length: 13; J gene: TRBJ2-5; CDR3 protein: CASSHGTEETQYF
V gene: TRBV9; CDR3 length: 18; J gene: TRBJ1-2; CDR3 protein: CASSVDGRGKSSNYGYTF
V gene: TRBV2; CDR3 length: 15; J gene: TRBJ2-1; CDR3 protein: CASSGTSGSYNEQFF
V gene: TRBV27; CDR3 length: 15; J gene: TRBJ2-2; CDR3 protein: CASSFTGGITGELFF
V gene: TRBV11-3; CDR3 length: 16; J gene: TRBJ1-2; CDR3 protein: CASSERTGGSPDGYTF
V gene: TRBV19; CDR3 length: 16; J gene: TRBJ1-1; CDR3 protein: CASSTGTGGLDTEAFF
V gene: TRBV11-3; CDR3 length: 14; J gene: TRBJ2-7; CDR3 protein: CASREGPLTYEQYF
V gene: TRBV2; CDR3 length: 14; J gene: TRBJ2-7; CDR3 protein: CASSEETGLYEQYF
V gene: TRBV28; CDR3 length: 15; J gene: TRBJ2-7; CDR3 protein: CASSLRGLVSYEQYF
V gene: TRBV13; CDR3 length: 16; J gene: TRBJ2-1; CDR3 protein: CASSPPRTSGGNEQFF
V gene: TRBV9; CDR3 length: 14; J gene: TRBJ2-3; CDR3 protein: CASSGTSGTDTQYF